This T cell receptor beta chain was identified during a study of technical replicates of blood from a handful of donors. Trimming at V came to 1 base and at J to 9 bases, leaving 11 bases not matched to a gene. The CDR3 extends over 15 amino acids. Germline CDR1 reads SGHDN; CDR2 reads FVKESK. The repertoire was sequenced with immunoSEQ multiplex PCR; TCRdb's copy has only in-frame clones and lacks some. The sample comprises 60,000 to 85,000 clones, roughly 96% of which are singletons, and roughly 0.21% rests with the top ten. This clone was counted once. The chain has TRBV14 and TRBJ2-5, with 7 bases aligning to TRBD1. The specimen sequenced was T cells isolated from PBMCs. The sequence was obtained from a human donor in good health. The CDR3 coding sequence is TGTGCCAGCAGCCAAGGATCAAAGGGGGCCATGCCCCAGTACTTC. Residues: CASSQGSKGAMPQYF.